This record covers a single T cell receptor (beta chain). The antigen remains undetermined. Germline lookup yields CDR1 SGHVS and CDR2 FQNEAQ. The CDR3 totals 15 residues. TCRdb reprocessed the 5' RACE reads and stores each CDR3 protein as one record, lacking DNA. This sample's table reports 150,000 to 180,000 distinct CDR3 sequences. This sample was included in a study of T cells expressing NK-cell markers. In the study overall: The study sequenced eight donors, seven HCMV-seropositive and one seronegative. Notes on the study in general: NKG2C+ dominant clonotype frequencies in 6 or 7 donors were roughly 1.0-7.5% of CD8+ T cells.

V is TRBV7-8 and J is TRBJ1-4; TCRdb returns TRBD1, unconfirmable since there is no DNA. This TCR was recovered from a woman in her fifties or sixties in good health. The sequencing input was blood T cells: a sorted CD56 or NKG2C T cell subset, CD4+ or CD8+ T cells, or bulk PBMC T cells (not recorded which). The CDR3 region is CASSLARGLYEKLFF.